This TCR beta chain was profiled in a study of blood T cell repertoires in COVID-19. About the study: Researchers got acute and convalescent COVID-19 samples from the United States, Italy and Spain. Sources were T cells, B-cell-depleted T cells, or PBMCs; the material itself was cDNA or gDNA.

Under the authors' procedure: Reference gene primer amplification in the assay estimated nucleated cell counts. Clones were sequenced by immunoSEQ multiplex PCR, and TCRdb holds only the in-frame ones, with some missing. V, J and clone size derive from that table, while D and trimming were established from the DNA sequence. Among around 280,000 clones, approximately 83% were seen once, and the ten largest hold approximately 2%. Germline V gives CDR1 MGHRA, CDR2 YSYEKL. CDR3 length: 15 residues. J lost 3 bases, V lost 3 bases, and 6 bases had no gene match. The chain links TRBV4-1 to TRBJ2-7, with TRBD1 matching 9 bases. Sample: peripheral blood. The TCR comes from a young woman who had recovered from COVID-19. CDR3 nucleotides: TGCGCCAGCAGCCAGACGACAGGGGGATTCTACGAGCAGTACTTC. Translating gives CASSQTTGGFYEQYF.